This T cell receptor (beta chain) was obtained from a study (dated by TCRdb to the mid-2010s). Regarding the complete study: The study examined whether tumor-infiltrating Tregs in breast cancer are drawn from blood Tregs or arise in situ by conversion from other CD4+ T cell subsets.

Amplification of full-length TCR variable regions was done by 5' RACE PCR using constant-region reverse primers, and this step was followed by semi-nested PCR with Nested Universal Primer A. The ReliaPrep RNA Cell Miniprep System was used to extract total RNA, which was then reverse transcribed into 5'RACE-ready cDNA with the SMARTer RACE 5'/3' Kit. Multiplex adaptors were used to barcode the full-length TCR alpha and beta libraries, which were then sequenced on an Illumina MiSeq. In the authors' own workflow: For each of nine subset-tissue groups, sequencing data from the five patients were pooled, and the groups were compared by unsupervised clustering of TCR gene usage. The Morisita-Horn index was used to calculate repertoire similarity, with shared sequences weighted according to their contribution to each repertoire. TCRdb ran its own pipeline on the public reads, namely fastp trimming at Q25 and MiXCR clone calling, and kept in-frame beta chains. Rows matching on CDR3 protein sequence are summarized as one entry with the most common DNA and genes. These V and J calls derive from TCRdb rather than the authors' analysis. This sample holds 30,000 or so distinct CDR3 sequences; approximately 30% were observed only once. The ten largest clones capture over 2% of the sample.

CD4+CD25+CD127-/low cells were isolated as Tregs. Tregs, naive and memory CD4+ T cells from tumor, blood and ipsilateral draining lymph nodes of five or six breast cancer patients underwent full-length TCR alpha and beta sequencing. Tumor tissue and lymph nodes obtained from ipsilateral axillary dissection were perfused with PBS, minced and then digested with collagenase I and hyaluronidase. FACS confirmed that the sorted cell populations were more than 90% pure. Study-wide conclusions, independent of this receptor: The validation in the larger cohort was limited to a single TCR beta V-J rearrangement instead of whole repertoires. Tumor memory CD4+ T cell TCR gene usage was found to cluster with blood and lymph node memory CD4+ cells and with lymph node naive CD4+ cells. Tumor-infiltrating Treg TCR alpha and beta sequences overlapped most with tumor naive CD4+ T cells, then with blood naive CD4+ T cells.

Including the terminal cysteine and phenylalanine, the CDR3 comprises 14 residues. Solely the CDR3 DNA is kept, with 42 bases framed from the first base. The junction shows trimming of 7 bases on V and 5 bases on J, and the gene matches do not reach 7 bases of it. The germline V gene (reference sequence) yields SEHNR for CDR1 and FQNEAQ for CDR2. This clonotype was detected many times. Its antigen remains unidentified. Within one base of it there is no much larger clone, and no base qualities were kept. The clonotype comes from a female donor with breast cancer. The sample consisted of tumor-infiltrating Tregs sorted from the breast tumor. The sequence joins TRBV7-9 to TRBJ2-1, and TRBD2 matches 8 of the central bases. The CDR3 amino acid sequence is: CASMSREGNNEQFF. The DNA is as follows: TGTGCCAGCATGAGTCGGGAGGGAAACAATGAGCAGTTCTTC.